This TCR beta chain was identified during a study of blood T cell repertoires in COVID-19 (dated by TCRdb to about 2020). With respect to the entire study: Collaborator samples came from the United States, Italy and Spain and covered acute and convalescent phases of COVID-19. Deeply sampled blood TCRbeta repertoires from subjects exposed to, actively infected with, or recovered from COVID-19 were included in the dataset. Samples were obtained from the ongoing ImmuneRACE study (first 160 participants) and from over 1,000 subjects provided by 6 global collaborators. The sample metadata nearly always contained a de-identified subject ID, COVID-19 status, age in years and sex. Where available, HLA class I and class II types were taken from metadata supplied by the sample provider and were not determined by assay-based typing. A freely available public database, intended as a resource for researchers studying the immune response to SARS-CoV-2, is where the repertoires were released. The material from the prospective study consisted of cDNA or gDNA derived from T cells, B-cell-depleted T cells, or PBMCs. Overall study results and their limits: How much clinical and demographic metadata was included differed by source and by participant, and the metadata was provided uncurated.

Each collaborating institution followed its own protocols to collect whole blood in K2EDTA tubes. For TCRbeta analysis, collaborators shipped samples in one of three forms: frozen whole blood, isolated PBMCs, or DNA extracted from either of those sample types. The germline V gene encodes CDR1 MNHEY and CDR2 SMNVEV (reference sequence). The germline V end is reduced by 5 bases and the J end by 0 bases; junction bases left unmatched: 8. From the cysteine through the phenylalanine, the CDR3 covers 16 amino acids. Just the 48-base CDR3 DNA is kept, in frame starting at base 1. TCRbeta CDR3 regions were amplified from genomic DNA using the immunoSEQ Assay, a bias-controlled multiplex PCR. The paper's processing steps were these. The number of nucleated cells in each sample was estimated from the amplification of reference gene primers within the assay. Sequence reads were collapsed and filtered to measure the absolute abundance of every unique TCRbeta CDR3 rearrangement. For each sample, productive Simpson clonality was calculated by taking the square root of Simpson's diversity index across productive rearrangements. Here the immuneACCESS table is served through TCRdb, limited to in-frame sequences with V and J called. Missing clones are a known gap in these copies; in checked studies unresolved V genes cover under half, and the rest lacks a known reason. V and J calls and clone size are given by that table; D and trimming were obtained from the DNA. The sample records about 400,000 clones, 86% of which are singletons. The leading ten clones occupy more than 1.4% of the sample.

Worth noting for this clone: Its antigen specificity is not known. Base-call qualities are not available, and no considerably larger clone is one nucleotide away.

The chain employs TRBV27 and TRBJ1-1; 8 central bases correspond to TRBD1. Sequencing used peripheral blood. This TCR was recovered from a woman aged 25 to 39 with active or convalescent COVID-19. Read as DNA, the sequence is TGTGCCAGCAGTCAACAGGGGGGATTTTTGAACACTGAAGCTTTCTTT. This translates into CASSQQGGFLNTEAFF.